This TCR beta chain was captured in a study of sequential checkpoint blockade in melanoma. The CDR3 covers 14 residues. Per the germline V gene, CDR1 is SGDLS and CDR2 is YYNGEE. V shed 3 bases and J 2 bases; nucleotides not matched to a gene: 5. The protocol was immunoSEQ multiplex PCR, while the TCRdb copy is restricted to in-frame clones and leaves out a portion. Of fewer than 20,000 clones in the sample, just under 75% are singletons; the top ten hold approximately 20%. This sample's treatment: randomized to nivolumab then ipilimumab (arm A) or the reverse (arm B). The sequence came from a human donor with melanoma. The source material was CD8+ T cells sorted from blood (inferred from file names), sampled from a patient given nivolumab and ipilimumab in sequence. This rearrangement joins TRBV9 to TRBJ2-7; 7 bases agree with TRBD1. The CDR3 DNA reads TGTGCCAGCAGCGGAACAGGGGCCACCTACGAGCAGTACTTC. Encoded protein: CASSGTGATYEQYF. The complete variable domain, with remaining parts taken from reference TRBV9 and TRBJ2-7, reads DSGVTQTPKHLITATGQRVTLRCSPRSGDLSVYWYQQSLDQGLQFLIQYYNGEERAKGNILERFSAQQFPDLHSELNLSSLELGDSALYFCASSGTGATYEQYFGPGTRLTVT.